These 29 T cell receptor beta chains came from one sample sequenced in a study of cytomegalovirus exposure and HLA in healthy donors. Vbeta (60) and Jbeta (13) primers were used in the PCR. Sequencing used immunoSEQ multiplex PCR; TCRdb keeps in-frame clones, though not all of them. The sample has some 140,000 clones, 79% seen once. The source material was PBMCs. The source of these receptors is a man aged 40-49 years in good health and CMV-seropositive.

The chain has TRBV19 and TRBJ1-2, with TRBD1 matching 10 bases. V shed 4 bases, J shed 7 bases, and the junction held 12 bases outside the gene matches. The CDR3 totals 16 residues. Looked up from germline, CDR1 is LNHDA and CDR2 is SQIVND (reference sequence). The CDR3 bases are TGTGCCAGTAGTACCTCCGGGACAGGGGATTTACGTGGCTACACCTTC. As protein: CASSTSGTGDLRGYTF.

This chain joins TRBV18 and TRBJ1-1; possibly TRBD1 for D (5 bases). The CDR3 covers 14 residues. Trimming took off 2 bases at V and 8 bases at J, with 15 bases between the two ends. Germline CDR1 KGHSH, CDR2 LQKENI. CDR3 in DNA: TGTGCCAGCTCACCAATTTCCGGTAGGACAGAAGCTTTCTTT. Translating it yields CASSPISGRTEAFF.

The V call is TRBV6-6, the J call TRBJ2-2, with no clear D. Between the trimmed V and J ends, which lost 2 bases and 6 bases, there was a span of 7 bases. The CDR3 loop spans 13 amino acids. Germline assignment: CDR1 MNHNY and CDR2 SVGAGI (reference sequence). The CDR3 is CASSYLLSGELFF. CDR3 nucleotide sequence: TGTGCCAGCAGTTACCTCCTTTCCGGGGAGCTGTTTTTT.

CDR3 DNA sequence: TGTGCCAGCAGCCAAGCCCTCGGCAATGAGCAGTTCTTC. Protein: CASSQALGNEQFF. The chain combines TRBV14 with TRBJ2-1, with D unresolved. CDR3 length equals 13 residues. Between the trimmed V and J ends, which lost 1 base and 6 bases, there was a span of 7 bases. The germline V gene has CDR1 SGHDN and CDR2 FVKESK. Using reference TRBV14 and TRBJ2-1 for the parts outside the CDR3, the full variable domain is EAGVTQFPSHSVIEKGQTVTLRCDPISGHDNLYWYRRVMGKEIKFLLHFVKESKQDESGMPNNRFLAERTGGTYSTLKVQPAELEDSGVYFCASSQALGNEQFFGPGTRLTVL.

The rearrangement links TRBV7-8 to TRBJ1-1; D perhaps matches TRBD1 (6 bases). The CDR3 is 15 amino acids. The V end was cut by 8 bases, the J end by 4 bases, with 20 bases between. Germline V gene sequence: CDR1 SGHVS, CDR2 FQNEAQ. DNA of the CDR3: TGTGCCAGCTCCTCATTGGGAGGGGGGATCACTGAAGCTTTCTTT. This encodes CASSSLGGGITEAFF. The variable domain in full, with the rest retrieved from reference TRBV7-8 and TRBJ1-1, is GAGVSQSPRYKVAKRGQDVALRCDPISGHVSLFWYQQALGQGPEFLTYFQNEAQLDKSGLPSDRFFAERPEGSVSTLKIQRTQQEDSAVYLCASSSLGGGITEAFFGQGTRLTVV.

The chain joins TRBV30 to TRBJ2-7; D is undetermined. The ends were cut back, 1 base at V and 1 base at J, with 8 bases in the middle. The V gene's germline CDR1 is GTSNPN and CDR2 SVGIG (reference sequence). This CDR3 spans 13 amino acids. The CDR3 loop reads CAWSEGGSYEQYF. CDR3 nucleotide sequence: TGTGCCTGGAGTGAAGGCGGTTCCTACGAGCAGTACTTC.

V and J are TRBV7-2 and TRBJ1-2; D is possibly TRBD1 (6 bases). The CDR3 loop spans 15 amino acids. The V end was cut by 3 bases, the J end by 6 bases, with 17 bases between. Germline CDR1 SGHTA, CDR2 FQGNSA. CDR3 residues: CASSLGASLSDGYTF. CDR3 coding DNA: TGTGCCAGCAGCTTGGGGGCCTCCCTGAGCGATGGCTACACCTTC.

The V and J genes are TRBV11-2 and TRBJ2-1, with D maybe TRBD2 (6 bases). Looked up from germline, CDR1 is SGHAT and CDR2 is FQNNGV. The CDR3 runs 17 residues. Trimming stripped 5 bases from V and 3 bases from J, with 20 bases between. DNA for the CDR3: TGTGCCAGCAGCCGGGCGGGTAGCGGAACAGTCTACAATGAGCAGTTCTTC. Amino acids: CASSRAGSGTVYNEQFF.

A few counts support this clone. CDR3 coding DNA: TGTGCCAGCAGCTTGGACCGGTGGCAGGGGAGCAATCAGCCCCAGCATTTT. Translating it yields CASSLDRWQGSNQPQHF. This chain connects TRBV5-5 to TRBJ1-5, with D perhaps TRBD1 (6 bases). CDR1 is SGHKS, CDR2 YYEKEE, per germline (reference sequence). V was clipped by 0 bases and J by 1 base, with 14 bases between them. This CDR3 is 17 amino acids long.

About this clone: The junction does not match germline at one end; this may be a read error. This chain links TRBV7-7 with TRBJ2-3; 10 bases match TRBD1. This CDR3 contains 15 residues. The germline gives CDR1 SSHAT, CDR2 FNYEAQ (reference sequence). This CDR3 is CASSRGQGSTDTQYF. The CDR3 nucleotides read TGTGCTAGCAGCCGGGGACAGGGGAGCACAGATACGCAGTATTTT.

The chain couples TRBV5-1 to TRBJ1-2; a weak D match, TRBD1 (6 bases). Germline loops: CDR1 SGHRS, CDR2 YFSETQ. This CDR3 has 14 residues. Trimming removed 0 bases at V and 1 base at J, with 7 bases between. CDR3 loop: CASSLAGDNYGYTF. CDR3 sequence (DNA): TGCGCCAGCAGCTTGGCAGGGGATAACTATGGCTACACCTTC. The whole variable domain, remainder taken from reference TRBV5-1 and TRBJ1-2, is KAGVTQTPRYLIKTRGQQVTLSCSPISGHRSVSWYQQTPGQGLQFLFEYFSETQRNKGNFPGRFSGRQFSNSRSEMNVSTLELGDSALYLCASSLAGDNYGYTFGSGTRLTVV.

The CDR3 loop is CASSSTGTSADTQYF. The DNA of the CDR3 is TGTGCCAGTAGCAGTACCGGGACTAGCGCAGATACGCAGTATTTT. This rearrangement joins TRBV19 to TRBJ2-3, with TRBD2 matching 10 bases. Germline CDR1 LNHDA, CDR2 SQIVND (reference sequence). With 6 bases clipped from V and 4 bases from J, the junction kept 7 bases outside the gene matches. The CDR3 consists of 15 residues.

V is TRBV6-5 and J is TRBJ1-2, with 7 bases identical to TRBD1. V trimming: 0 bases; J trimming: 7 bases; junction bases outside the gene matches: 11. Germline assignment: CDR1 MNHEY and CDR2 SVGAGI. The CDR3 is made up of 16 amino acids. The CDR3 reads CASSYSRQGDLVGYTF. In nucleotides, the CDR3 is TGTGCCAGCAGTTACTCGAGGCAGGGGGATTTAGTTGGCTACACCTTC.

Concerning this clone itself: An end of the junction differs from the germline gene, which may be a read error. The J gene is TRBJ2-6, the V gene TRBV7-9; perhaps TRBD2 as D (6 bases). CDR3 length equals 16 residues. Germline CDR1 reads SEHNR; CDR2 reads FQNEAQ (reference sequence). The CDR3 protein is CSSSLRAGPGANVLTF. CDR3 sequence (DNA): TGTTCCAGCAGCTTAAGGGCGGGACCTGGGGCCAACGTCCTGACTTTC.

The chain is built from TRBV9 and TRBJ2-3; 9 nucleotides line up with TRBD2. Germline CDR1 SGDLS, CDR2 YYNGEE. The V segment lost 4 bases and the J segment 1 base; nucleotides outside the gene matches: 7. The CDR3 covers 16 residues. The CDR3 region is CASSLGIAGGTDTQYF. The CDR3 DNA is TGTGCCAGCAGCCTAGGGATAGCGGGGGGCACAGATACGCAGTATTTT. Filled out from reference TRBV9 and TRBJ2-3, the complete variable domain reads DSGVTQTPKHLITATGQRVTLRCSPRSGDLSVYWYQQSLDQGLQFLIQYYNGEERAKGNILERFSAQQFPDLHSELNLSSLELGDSALYFCASSLGIAGGTDTQYFGPGTRLTVL.

This clone was seen only once. An end of the junction does not agree with germline; a read error may underlie this. This sample includes further DNA sequences coding for the same CDR3. The J gene is TRBJ2-5, the V gene TRBV15, with unresolved D. This CDR3 is 14 amino acids long. Germline assignment: CDR1 LNHNV and CDR2 YYDKDF (reference sequence). CDR3 loop: CATPPRSTQETQYF. The DNA of the CDR3 is TGCGCCACCCCCCCGAGAAGCACCCAAGAGACCCAGTACTTC.

This chain joins TRBV12-5 and TRBJ2-1, with D perhaps matching TRBD2 (6 bases). V dropped 0 bases and J dropped 8 bases, with 14 bases sitting between them. CDR1 and CDR2 (germline): LGHNT, FRNRAP. CDR3 length: 15 residues. CDR3 nucleotides: TGTGCTAGTGGTTTGGTACTTGGGGGAGGAGATGAGCAGTTCTTC. Its translation: CASGLVLGGGDEQFF.

The V gene is TRBV7-9, the J gene TRBJ2-7; D gene uncertain. CDR3 length equals 14 residues. V lost 1 base and J lost 0, with 7 bases in between. CDR1 SEHNR and CDR2 FQNEAQ come from the germline V gene (reference sequence). CDR3 amino acids: CASSLGADSYEQYF. For the CDR3, the DNA is TGTGCCAGCAGCTTAGGAGCTGACTCCTACGAGCAGTACTTC.

This clone was seen once. The CDR3 bases are TGTGCCGGTGCCCAGGGACTGCGTCCGCCGGGGTGCACCGCTAACTATGGCTACACCTTC. Protein: CAGAQGLRPPGCTANYGYTF. V is TRBV6-4 and J is TRBJ1-2; D perhaps matches TRBD1 (5 bases). This CDR3 comprises 20 residues. Germline-derived CDR1 and CDR2 are MRHNA and SNTAGT. With 11 bases removed from V and 0 bases from J, the gap between germline ends came to 34 bases.

This chain links TRBV6-1 with TRBJ2-1; a possible D gene is TRBD1 (5 bases). CDR3 length equals 15 residues. Trimming cost V 5 bases and J 0 bases, with 11 bases left between them. From germline, CDR1 is MNHNS and CDR2 SASEGT. In nucleotides, the CDR3 is TGTGCCAGCAGTATGACAGTCAGCTCCTACAATGAGCAGTTCTTC. Translating it yields CASSMTVSSYNEQFF.

J is TRBJ2-7 and V is TRBV6-1, with D possibly TRBD2 on 7 matching bases. This CDR3 comprises 13 residues. The V and J ends lost 4 bases and 5 bases respectively, with 12 bases between them. The V gene's germline CDR1 is MNHNS and CDR2 SASEGT. The CDR3 coding sequence is TGTGCCAGCAGTGGGGGGGGCGTTGACGAGCAGTACTTC. It is translated as CASSGGGVDEQYF.

The rearrangement joins TRBV2 to TRBJ2-5; the D gene is possibly TRBD2 (6 bases). CDR3 length: 21 amino acids. Germline V gives CDR1 SNHLY, CDR2 FYNNEI. Trimming took off 0 bases at V and 1 base at J, with 27 bases between the two ends. The CDR3 loop reads CASSEALGLIGGVEGQETQYF. The CDR3 DNA sequence: TGTGCCAGCAGTGAAGCGCTTGGGCTAATAGGAGGGGTCGAGGGCCAAGAGACCCAGTACTTC.

The chain employs TRBV7-9 and TRBJ2-3; no clear D gene. Per germline, CDR1 SEHNR and CDR2 FQNEAQ (reference sequence). Trimming left V 5 bases short and J 5 bases short, with 8 bases between. The CDR3 totals 12 residues. For the CDR3, the DNA is TGTGCCAGCAGCGCCCAGTTAGATACGCAGTATTTT. It encodes CASSAQLDTQYF.

The V and J genes are TRBV30 and TRBJ1-1; TRBD1 agrees at 10 bases. The CDR3 contains 14 residues. Germline CDR1 and CDR2: GTSNPN and SVGIG (reference sequence). With V trimmed by 5 bases and J by 4 bases, 7 bases remained unmatched. The CDR3 DNA is TGTGCCTGGGGAAATGGACAGGGGGGCACTGAAGCTTTCTTT. It yields the protein CAWGNGQGGTEAFF.

J is TRBJ1-1 and V is TRBV5-1, with 8 positions matching TRBD1. V lost 2 bases to trimming and J lost 1 base; unmatched junction nucleotides: 4. The CDR3 spans 15 residues. Germline CDR1 is SGHRS and CDR2 is YFSETQ. This CDR3 is CASSLTDRANTEAFF. The CDR3, as DNA: TGCGCCAGCAGCTTAACGGACAGGGCGAACACTGAAGCTTTCTTT.

The gene calls are TRBV6-6 and TRBJ2-2, with D possibly being TRBD1 (6 bases). V lost 0 bases, J lost 6 bases, and 14 bases lay in between. Looked up from germline, CDR1 is MNHNY and CDR2 is SVGAGI (reference sequence). CDR3 size: 16 residues. The CDR3 DNA follows: TGTGCCAGCAGTTACTCGCCAGGGGAAGGGGCCGGGGAGCTGTTTTTT. This gives the protein CASSYSPGEGAGELFF.

The chain is built from TRBV5-1 and TRBJ1-1; D remains unclear. V lost 5 bases, J lost 6 bases, and 11 bases lay in between. CDR1 and CDR2 from the germline V gene are SGHRS and YFSETQ. CDR3 length equals 12 residues. CDR3 residues: CASSMDGAEAFF. The CDR3 nucleotides are TGCGCCAGCAGTATGGACGGGGCTGAAGCTTTCTTT.

The chain recombines TRBV28 with TRBJ2-7; maybe TRBD1 (5 bases). The CDR3 is 13 amino acids. Germline lookup yields CDR1 MDHEN and CDR2 SYDVKM. Between the trimmed V and J ends, which lost 8 bases and 3 bases, there was a span of 14 bases. The CDR3 coding sequence is TGTGCCAGCGTCGAGGACACGAACTACGAGCAGTACTTC. Translated, it gives CASVEDTNYEQYF.

This chain links TRBV6-5 with TRBJ1-4, with TRBD1 identical over 7 bases. Looked up from germline, CDR1 is MNHEY and CDR2 is SVGAGI. The CDR3 runs 12 residues. After removal of 5 bases from V and 15 bases from J, the junction contained 9 bases not matched to a gene. The CDR3 protein is CASSPRQGGLFF. The CDR3 nucleotides read TGTGCCAGCAGTCCCAGACAGGGAGGATTGTTTTTT.